A selection of T cell receptor beta chains follows, all from one sample in a study of beta chain features in type 1 diabetes. Clones were sequenced by immunoSEQ multiplex PCR, and TCRdb holds only the in-frame ones, with some missing. The sample lists approximately 360,000 clones, around an eighth occurring once. Sequencing used naive CD4+ T cells from blood. All receptors derive from a woman between 18 and 29 years old with type 1 diabetes. The CDR3 runs from the conserved cysteine through the conserved F or W. A D gene is named only where the DNA matches it firmly. Clone size, where shown, is once, few, many, or a class for clones that have expanded.

size: few
D: .
J: TRBJ2-7
V: TRBV28
DNA: TGTGCCAGCCTACACGGGACAAAATACGAGCAGTACTTC
CDR3: CASLHGTKYEQYF

size: few
D: .
J: TRBJ1-4
V: TRBV30
DNA: TGTGCCTGGGGTCCGGGAATTCGATATGAAAAACTGTTTTTT
CDR3: CAWGPGIRYEKLFF

size: few
D: TRBD2
J: TRBJ2-5
V: TRBV5-1
DNA: TGCGCCAGCAGCTCCTACGGGGGGCAAGAGACCCAGTACTTC
CDR3: CASSSYGGQETQYF

size: few
D: .
J: TRBJ2-1
V: TRBV27
DNA: TGTGCCAGCAGTGTTCGGAATGAGCAGTTCTTC
CDR3: CASSVRNEQFF

size: few
D: TRBD1
J: TRBJ1-6
V: TRBV7-6
DNA: TGTGCCAGCAGACCCGGGACAGGTCCTAATTCACCCCTCCACTTT
CDR3: CASRPGTGPNSPLHF

size: few
D: TRBD2
J: TRBJ2-7
V: TRBV7-2
DNA: TGTGCCAGCAGCTTAGTAGGGCGGGAGCCCTCCTACGAGCAGTACTTC
CDR3: CASSLVGREPSYEQYF

size: .
D: .
J: TRBJ1-1
V: TRBV29-1
DNA: TGCAGCGTTGACAGGGCGAGGACTGAAGCTTTCTTT
CDR3: CSVDRARTEAFF

size: .
D: .
J: TRBJ1-2
V: TRBV4-3
DNA: TGCGCCAGCAGCCAAGTTCCGGGTTACGGCTACACCTTC
CDR3: CASSQVPGYGYTF

size: .
D: TRBD1
J: TRBJ2-7
V: TRBV6-5
DNA: TGTGCCAGCAGTTACGGACAGGGGCCTACCTACGAGCAGTACTTC
CDR3: CASSYGQGPTYEQYF

size: .
D: .
J: TRBJ2-1
V: TRBV7-2
DNA: TGTGCCAGCAGCTGGCGGACAGTGAGAACCTACAATGAGCAGTTCTTC
CDR3: CASSWRTVRTYNEQFF

size: .
D: TRBD2
J: TRBJ2-7
V: TRBV7-2
DNA: TGTGCCAGCAGCGACGTAGCGGGAGGTTCCTACGAGCAGTACTTC
CDR3: CASSDVAGGSYEQYF

size: .
D: TRBD2
J: TRBJ2-2
V: TRBV9
DNA: TGTGCCAGCAGCGTAGGGACTAGCGCTTCAGGGGAGCTGTTTTTT
CDR3: CASSVGTSASGELFF

size: .
D: TRBD1
J: TRBJ1-2
V: TRBV10-3
DNA: TGTGCCATCAGTGGGGGACAGACAAGCGGTAACTATGGCTACACCTTC
CDR3: CAISGGQTSGNYGYTF

size: .
D: .
J: TRBJ1-1
V: TRBV11-2
DNA: TGTGCCAGCAGCTTACGGGAAGGAAGTAAAGCTTTCTTT
CDR3: CASSLREGSKAFF

size: few
D: .
J: TRBJ2-7
V: TRBV28
DNA: TGTGCCAGCAGTTTAACAAGAGAGCAGTACTTC
CDR3: CASSLTREQYF

size: .
D: TRBD1
J: TRBJ2-5
V: TRBV18
DNA: TGTGCCAGCTCACCCATGCTTCTGGACAGGGTTGGGGAGACCCAGTACTTC
CDR3: CASSPMLLDRVGETQYF

size: .
D: .
J: TRBJ1-2
V: TRBV11-2
DNA: TGTGCCAGCAGCTTAGAACGGGGAATCTATGGCTACACCTTC
CDR3: CASSLERGIYGYTF

size: .
D: .
J: TRBJ2-2
V: TRBV9
DNA: TGTGCCAGCAGAGGACCTTTGGGGGCTCCACCGAACACCGGGGAGCTGTTTTTT
CDR3: CASRGPLGAPPNTGELFF

size: few
D: .
J: TRBJ2-5
V: TRBV5-4
DNA: TGTGCCAGCAGGCTTGCAGGGGCACGGGAGACCCAGTACTTC
CDR3: CASRLAGARETQYF

size: .
D: TRBD1
J: TRBJ1-1
V: TRBV4-2
DNA: TGTGCCAGCAGCCAAGATCTGACAGGGTCGGACGCTGAAGCTTTCTTT
CDR3: CASSQDLTGSDAEAFF

size: .
D: TRBD1
J: TRBJ2-7
V: TRBV7-6
DNA: TGTGCCAGCAGCTGGGGACAGGGCGAGCAGTACTTC
CDR3: CASSWGQGEQYF

size: .
D: .
J: TRBJ2-7
V: TRBV6-5
DNA: TGTGCCAGCAGTTACTCGGCCGGGAGCCCCTACGAGCAGTACTTC
CDR3: CASSYSAGSPYEQYF

size: few
D: TRBD1
J: TRBJ1-1
V: TRBV9
DNA: TGTGCCAGCAGCGTGGCAGGGGGCGGCACTGAAGCTTTCTTT
CDR3: CASSVAGGGTEAFF

size: .
D: .
J: TRBJ2-7
V: TRBV29-1
DNA: TGCAGCGTTGAAGATACAGGGCCCCACGAGCAGTACTTC
CDR3: CSVEDTGPHEQYF

size: .
D: TRBD2
J: TRBJ2-4
V: TRBV7-2
DNA: TGTGCCAGCAGCGTGCAGACTAGCGGGATAGGCAAAAACATTCAGTACTTC
CDR3: CASSVQTSGIGKNIQYF

size: .
D: TRBD2
J: TRBJ2-3
V: TRBV25-1
DNA: TGTGCCAGCAGTGAAGGTAGCGGGAGATTGGTCACAGATACGCAGTATTTT
CDR3: CASSEGSGRLVTDTQYF

size: few
D: TRBD1
J: TRBJ2-4
V: TRBV7-9
DNA: TGTGCCAGCAGCTTAGTAGGGACAGAAAAAAACATTCAGTACTTC
CDR3: CASSLVGTEKNIQYF

size: .
D: TRBD2
J: TRBJ2-5
V: TRBV9
DNA: TGTGCCAGCAGCGTAGAGGACGGGAGGGGAGAGACCCAGTACTTC
CDR3: CASSVEDGRGETQYF

size: .
D: TRBD1
J: TRBJ2-7
V: TRBV9
DNA: TGTGCCAGCAAGGGGACAGAACGCGACGAGCAGTACTTC
CDR3: CASKGTERDEQYF

size: .
D: TRBD1
J: TRBJ1-2
V: TRBV27
DNA: TGTGCCAGCAGTTTCTCGGGACAGGGGGCAAGTGGCTACACCTTC
CDR3: CASSFSGQGASGYTF

size: .
D: TRBD2
J: TRBJ2-4
V: TRBV5-1
DNA: TGCGCCAGCAGCTTGGAGGGTCGACGGGGGGAAAACATTCAGTACTTC
CDR3: CASSLEGRRGENIQYF

size: few
D: TRBD1
J: TRBJ2-1
V: TRBV9
DNA: TGTGCCAGCAGCTTAGAGGGACAGGGAGGGGAGCAGTTCTTC
CDR3: CASSLEGQGGEQFF

size: few
D: .
J: TRBJ2-3
V: TRBV9
DNA: TGTGCCAGCAGCGTAGACCATGGCAGGGGCAGCACAGATACGCAGTATTTT
CDR3: CASSVDHGRGSTDTQYF

size: few
D: TRBD1
J: TRBJ1-1
V: TRBV28
DNA: TGTGCCAGCAGTTTATTACCGGGACAGGGAAACACTGAAGCTTTCTTT
CDR3: CASSLLPGQGNTEAFF

size: few
D: TRBD1
J: TRBJ1-1
V: TRBV11-3
DNA: TGTGCCAGCAGCTCGGACAGGGGGTATACTGAAGCTTTCTTT
CDR3: CASSSDRGYTEAFF

size: .
D: .
J: TRBJ2-4
V: TRBV27
DNA: TGTGCCAGCGGTTCCACCAAAAACATTCAGTACTTC
CDR3: CASGSTKNIQYF

size: .
D: .
J: TRBJ2-5
V: TRBV28
DNA: TGTGCCAGCAGTTTCCAGGGTGTGGAGACCCAGTACTTC
CDR3: CASSFQGVETQYF

size: few
D: .
J: TRBJ1-1
V: TRBV30
DNA: TGTGCCTGGAGTGGGACGGGGGGTACTGAAGCTTTCTTT
CDR3: CAWSGTGGTEAFF

size: .
D: .
J: TRBJ2-7
V: TRBV7-2
DNA: TGTGCCAGCAGCGGGGGGGCCTACTACGAGCAGTACTTC
CDR3: CASSGGAYYEQYF

size: few
D: .
J: TRBJ1-2
V: TRBV25-1
DNA: TGTGCCAGCAGTGACACGCAGGCAGGCTACTATGGCTACACCTTC
CDR3: CASSDTQAGYYGYTF

size: .
D: TRBD1
J: TRBJ1-5
V: TRBV27
DNA: TGTGCCAGCAGTTCCGGGACAGGATCTTTTAATCAGCCCCAGCATTTT
CDR3: CASSSGTGSFNQPQHF

size: .
D: .
J: TRBJ2-7
V: TRBV6-6
DNA: TGTGCCAGCAGTTATGTGGGACAACAATACGAGCAGTACTTC
CDR3: CASSYVGQQYEQYF

size: .
D: TRBD1
J: TRBJ1-1
V: TRBV29-1
DNA: TGCAGCGTTGAAGATTGGGGCCCCGACAGGGTAGGCACTGAAGCTTTCTTT
CDR3: CSVEDWGPDRVGTEAFF

size: .
D: .
J: TRBJ1-1
V: TRBV15
DNA: TGTGCCACCAGCAGAGGTGGCACCTTGAACACTGAAGCTTTCTTT
CDR3: CATSRGGTLNTEAFF

size: .
D: .
J: TRBJ2-7
V: TRBV2
DNA: TGTGCCAGCAGAAGCGCAGCCTACGAGCAGTACTTC
CDR3: CASRSAAYEQYF